In this sample, the clone carrying this TCR beta chain turned up a few times. What it recognizes is unknown. Time point of the sample: blood at routine non-recurrence follow-up after resection. Without sorting, whole RNA was sequenced from tumor, nontumor lung or frozen PBMC. These data originate in a study of spatial heterogeneity in lung cancer. Overall study context: Samples were obtained from approximately 76 donors, all untreated early-stage non-small cell lung cancer patients. Those follow-up PBMC samples that were available underwent sequencing, at a median interval of roughly 2 years following resection. General study findings and limits: Ubiquitous expanded tumor TCRs were observed in blood more at resection than follow-up.

V trimming: 4 bases; J trimming: 3 bases; junction bases outside the gene matches: 16. This CDR3 contains 17 residues. Germline V gives CDR1 SGHRS, CDR2 YFSETQ. TCRdb recomputed calls from the 5' RACE reads with MiXCR, one row per CDR3 protein. The table shows 23,000 or so distinct CDR3 sequences, with 8.5% to 10% occurring only once. V usage is TRBV5-1 and J usage is TRBJ2-7; the match to TRBD1 covers 7 bases. The source was PBMCs, collected at follow-up. The sequence was obtained from a male donor with early-stage non-small cell lung cancer. CDR3 coding DNA: TGCGCCAGCAGCCTAGCACCCGGAACAGGGGTAGACTACGAGCAGTACTTC. The encoded protein is CASSLAPGTGVDYEQYF.